This T cell receptor beta chain was identified in a study of T cells in Graves' hyperthyroidism and ophthalmopathy (dated by TCRdb to 2018 to 2020). In terms of the full investigation: Peripheral blood was sampled at the time of initial diagnosis, prior to any treatment. TCR V-J signatures able to tell the groups apart were searched for in a discovery cohort of more than 90 patients, of whom more than 40 had Graves' ophthalmopathy and around 58 had stable Graves' hyperthyroidism. Prospective prediction of ophthalmopathy was tested in an independent validation cohort consisting of fewer than 20 hyperthyroidism patients and 15 to 17 patients who later progressed to ophthalmopathy. The 90 to 100 discovery patients were randomly divided into training and test sets at a 7:3 ratio. The study also compared thyroid tissue and blood T-cell repertoires from roughly 6 Graves' hyperthyroidism patients. Once sampling was done, hyperthyroidism patients were given methimazole at a starting dose of 30 mg daily, whereas ophthalmopathy patients were given high-dose intravenous methylprednisolone. The paper reports TCR Vbeta CDR3 sequencing of some 140 peripheral blood samples: 40 or so ophthalmopathy, some 80 hyperthyroidism and around 17 progressor patients. Broader findings and caveats from the paper: A model built on a 13 V-J signature distinguished ophthalmopathy from stable hyperthyroidism, reaching around 90% sensitivity and about 81% specificity in cross-validation and 80%/75% in testing. In validation, progression to ophthalmopathy was predicted by the model with roughly 71% sensitivity and 72% to 85% specificity, a median of around 6.5 months before onset. Most expanded thyroid clonotypes (frequency above 0.001) were also detected in blood, a finding suggesting that blood repertoires may reflect thyroid immune responses. Sample size was not statistically predetermined, and investigators were not blinded to group allocation.

The V and J ends are trimmed by 1 base and 5 bases, leaving 15 bases between them. The CDR3 goes from the cysteine to the phenylalanine over 15 residues. Here the CDR3 DNA is all that survives: 45 bases in frame from base 1. CDR1 and CDR2 are read off the germline V gene (reference sequence) as GTSNPN and SVGIG. Stable Graves' hyperthyroidism was defined as no progression to ophthalmopathy during 18 months of follow-up. Hyperthyroidism patients were newly diagnosed, had a disease duration of under 2 months, and were aged 18 to 65 years. Exclusion was applied to patients with uncontrolled infections, other autoimmune diseases, pregnancy or lactation. Diagnoses relied on clinical symptoms, serum thyroxine and TRAb, thyroid ultrasound and orbital computed tomography. PBMCs were isolated from 10 ml of fresh peripheral blood by Ficoll-Paque density gradient centrifugation. Trizol reagent was used to extract total RNA, and RNA quality was then checked on an Agilent 2100 Bioanalyzer.

The TCR beta CDR3 regions were amplified from RNA transcripts. For the first round of RT-PCR on the TCR CDR3, the HTBI primer set was used together with the Qiagen OneStep RT-PCR kit. Libraries were constructed in a second round of multiplex PCR, after which size selection and purification were performed. Paired-end sequencing of the libraries was performed with 100 bp reads on an Illumina HiSeq2000. Per the original workflow: SOAPnuke was used to process the raw data, removing reads that contained adapters or uncalled bases, had a mean Phred below 15, or lacked an exact match to the constant primer or identifier. COPE v1.2.5 was used to merge high-quality paired reads, and clonotypes were defined as unique nucleotide sequences. MiTCR v1.1 was used to align the clonotypes against IMGT TRBV, TRBD and TRBJ reference segments. The analysis included only V-J combinations with a frequency above 0.0001, which together covered 99% to 99.2% of the repertoires. The TCS score was defined as the ratio of F50 (clonal expansion) to E x V (chaos), calculated using BLOSUM62-based TCRdist between CDR3 peptides within each V-J. Welch's t-statistics and random forest reduced 500 to 650 V-J features to under 15, which were used in a naive Bayes classifier (R e1071). TCRdb trimmed public reads at Q25 via fastp, called clones via MiXCR and kept in-frame beta chains. Every CDR3 protein is listed once, alongside the most common genes and DNA of its rows. In this record, the V and J calls reflect TCRdb's handling and not the investigators' own analysis. This sample holds roughly 420,000 distinct CDR3 sequences; more than 15% were observed only once. Around 7% of the sample comes from the top ten.

This clonotype was seen just once. The clone's antigen remains unknown. It has no much larger one-base neighbor in the sample; base qualities were not kept. A solitary read yields weak support. This sequence uses TRBV30 and TRBJ1-5; TRBD1 is possibly the D segment (5 matching bases). The source of this sequence is a woman younger than 30 with Graves' hyperthyroidism. Sequencing was done on a sample of blood. The CDR3 protein: CAWSGGSGLDQPQHF. Read as DNA, the sequence is TGTGCCTGGAGTGGTGGGTCAGGGTTGGATCAGCCCCAGCATTTT. The entire variable domain, with the stretches around the CDR3 drawn from the reference TRBV30 and TRBJ1-5 proteins, is SQTIHQWPATLVQPVGSPLSLECTVEGTSNPNLYWYRQAAGRGLQLLFYSVGIGQISSEVPQNLSASRPQDRQFILSSKKLLLSDSGFYLCAWSGGSGLDQPQHFGDGTRLSIL.